The 14 T cell receptor beta chains listed next were all sequenced from one sample in a study of blood T cell repertoires in COVID-19. This table comes from immunoSEQ multiplex PCR, and its TCRdb copy is limited to in-frame clones, with some not included. The data show about 280,000 clones, with roughly 87% seen just once and around 2.2% held by the top ten. Sequenced: peripheral blood. The receptors come from a woman in her 50s who had recovered from COVID-19.

The V call is TRBV11-2, the J call TRBJ2-2; 7 nucleotides align to TRBD2. Germline V CDR1 and CDR2: SGHAT, FQNNGV. J gave up 4 bases and V 7 bases, and 12 bases lay outside the gene matches. The CDR3 extends over 16 amino acids. The CDR3 nucleotides read TGTGCCAGCACCGACCTAACCGGGACTATCACCGGGGAGCTGTTTTTT. Its protein product is CASTDLTGTITGELFF.

This chain links TRBV6-2 or TRBV6-3 with TRBJ2-7; 9 nucleotides align to TRBD2. CDR3 length: 14 amino acids. From germline, CDR1 is MNHEY and CDR2 SVGEGT. J was trimmed by 2 bases and V by 2 bases; bases with no gene match: 1. CDR3 nucleotide sequence: TGTGCCAGCAGTTACGTAGCGGGGGCCTACGAGCAGTACTTC. This sequence encodes CASSYVAGAYEQYF.

The V call is TRBV14, the J call TRBJ2-7; the match to TRBD1 covers 9 bases. The CDR3 consists of 15 residues. The ends lost 2 bases at V and 2 bases at J; junction bases unmatched: 4. Germline CDR1 is SGHDN and CDR2 is FVKESK. The CDR3 region has the DNA TGTGCCAGCAGCCAAATCGGACAGGGGACCTACGAGCAGTACTTC. This encodes CASSQIGQGTYEQYF. The variable domain in full, with the rest retrieved from reference TRBV14 and TRBJ2-7, is EAGVTQFPSHSVIEKGQTVTLRCDPISGHDNLYWYRRVMGKEIKFLLHFVKESKQDESGMPNNRFLAERTGGTYSTLKVQPAELEDSGVYFCASSQIGQGTYEQYFGPGTRLTVT.

This chain connects TRBV11-2 to TRBJ1-2, with 8 bases matching TRBD1. Germline V gives CDR1 SGHAT, CDR2 FQNNGV. The CDR3 is 14 amino acids. The ends lost 0 bases at V and 7 bases at J; junction bases unmatched: 4. The CDR3 region is CASSLDGTGAGYTF. The CDR3 DNA follows: TGTGCCAGCAGCTTAGACGGGACAGGCGCTGGCTACACCTTC.

The J gene is TRBJ1-3, the V gene TRBV6-6; D may be TRBD1 (5 bases). Germline loops: CDR1 MNHNY, CDR2 SVGAGI (reference sequence). The CDR3 length is 12 residues. V was trimmed by 10 bases and J by 7 bases, leaving 14 bases between them. The chain's CDR3 is CATSEGLNTIYF. CDR3 coding DNA: TGTGCCACCTCTGAGGGACTCAACACCATATATTTT.

The chain links TRBV6-2 or TRBV6-3 to TRBJ1-2, with a weak D call TRBD1 (5 bases). Germline V gives CDR1 MNHEY, CDR2 SVGEGT. There are 12 residues in the CDR3. V was clipped by 5 bases and J by 5 bases, with 9 bases between them. CDR3 sequence (DNA): TGTGCCAGCAGTCCAGGGCCTTATGGCTACACCTTC. It translates to CASSPGPYGYTF.

The V and J genes are TRBV19 and TRBJ2-1; D is possibly TRBD1 (6 bases). Per the germline V gene, CDR1 is LNHDA and CDR2 is SQIVND (reference sequence). Trimming left V 1 base short and J 5 bases short, with 39 bases between. The CDR3 length is 24 residues. The DNA of the CDR3 is TGTGCCAGTAGTATAGTTACCGGGACAAGGCCGGACTCCTCCTGGGGGTGGGGAGACAATGAGCAGTTCTTC. Translation gives CASSIVTGTRPDSSWGWGDNEQFF.

The chain employs TRBV7-3 and TRBJ2-7; D might be TRBD2 (6 bases). The V gene's germline CDR1 is SGHTA and CDR2 FQGTGA. The CDR3 totals 13 residues. Trimming shortened V by 1 base and J by 6 bases, and 10 bases separated the two germline ends. Written as DNA, the CDR3 is TGTGCCAGCAGCTTAAAAGGAGGGTCCGAGCAGTACTTC. This sequence encodes CASSLKGGSEQYF.

This clone came up once. This sequence joins TRBV20-1 and TRBJ2-1; 10 bases map to TRBD2. Germline V gene sequence: CDR1 DFQATT, CDR2 SNEGSKA (reference sequence). Trimming at V came to 3 bases and at J to 2 bases, leaving 4 bases not matched to a gene. The CDR3 has 15 amino acids. The CDR3 protein is CSASPLAGAYNEQFF. CDR3 DNA: TGCAGTGCTAGTCCCCTAGCGGGAGCCTACAATGAGCAGTTCTTC.

The chain links TRBV6-5 to TRBJ2-7, with 13 bases matching TRBD2. The CDR3 totals 15 residues. The ends lost 5 bases at V and 4 bases at J; junction bases unmatched: 5. Germline V gene sequence: CDR1 MNHEY, CDR2 SVGAGI. The CDR3 is CASSPRLAGGYEQYF. The CDR3 bases are TGTGCCAGCAGTCCAAGACTAGCGGGGGGATACGAGCAGTACTTC.

V and J are TRBV13 and TRBJ2-3, with D unresolved. This CDR3 region has 12 residues. The V end lost 0 bases, the J end lost 7 bases, and 5 bases lay between the germline ends. Germline V gene lookup returns CDR1 PRHDT and CDR2 FYEKMQ (reference sequence). The CDR3 protein is CASSLGYHTQYF. The CDR3 nucleotides are TGTGCCAGCAGCTTAGGCTACCATACGCAGTATTTT.

The CDR3 reads CASSVGLGGGELFF. Written as DNA, the CDR3 is TGTGCCAGCAGCGTTGGACTGGGAGGTGGGGAGCTGTTTTTT. The V and J genes are TRBV9 and TRBJ2-2; possibly TRBD2 for D (6 bases). The CDR3 has 14 residues. V was clipped by 2 bases and J by 8 bases, with 13 bases between them. Germline CDR1 SGDLS, CDR2 YYNGEE.

This clone was seen a few times. This sequence joins TRBV5-6 and TRBJ1-5; TRBD1 might be the D (5 bases). Germline V gives CDR1 SGHDT, CDR2 YYEEEE. V was trimmed by 3 bases and J by 5 bases, leaving 9 bases between them. The CDR3 sequence is 13 residues long. The CDR3 spells CASSSGRDQPQHF. The CDR3 nucleotides are TGTGCCAGCAGCTCCGGCAGGGATCAGCCCCAGCATTTT.

This rearrangement joins TRBV7-2 to TRBJ2-4; D not resolved. CDR1 and CDR2 from the germline V gene are SGHTA and FQGNSA. V was trimmed by 2 bases and J by 9 bases, leaving 11 bases between them. The CDR3 contains 13 residues. DNA of the CDR3: TGTGCCAGCAGCTTAAGTGAGACAAGCATTCAGTACTTC. Translated, it gives CASSLSETSIQYF.